These 17 T cell receptor beta chains share one sample of origin, sequenced in a study of T-cell memory formation after mild COVID-19. TCRdb re-called the 5' RACE reads through MiXCR, storing one row per CDR3 protein. The data show more than 150,000 distinct CDR3 sequences, with about a fifth seen just once and roughly 4% held by the top ten. The sequenced material came from PBMCs or a T cell subset sorted from them (not recorded which). These receptors all stem from a man aged 18 to 30 who had mild COVID-19 (a few samples of this study predate the infection). Cell type and time point are not known.

This clonotype was counted between two and nine times. The chain has TRBV6-1 and TRBJ2-7, with a tentative D call TRBD1 (6 bases). The germline V and J ends were trimmed by 3 bases and 2 bases, with 11 bases remaining between them. There are 14 residues in the CDR3. CDR1 and CDR2 from the germline V gene are MNHNS and SASEGT. The CDR3 reads CASSERQEAYEQYF. In nucleotides, the CDR3 is TGTGCCAGCAGTGAGAGACAGGAGGCCTACGAGCAGTACTTC.

This clonotype came up a few times. V is TRBV7-3 and J is TRBJ1-1, with D uncertain. The CDR3 is 13 amino acids. V was cut by 5 bases and J by 1 base, with 8 bases left in between. Germline CDR1 and CDR2: SGHTA and FQGTGA. CDR3 protein: CASSALGNTEAFF. CDR3 in DNA: TGTGCCAGCAGCGCCCTGGGGAACACTGAAGCTTTCTTT. Using reference TRBV7-3 and TRBJ1-1 for the parts outside the CDR3, the full variable domain is GAGVSQTPSNKVTEKGKYVELRCDPISGHTALYWYRQSLGQGPEFLIYFQGTGAADDSGLPNDRFFAVRPEGSVSTLKIQRTERGDSAVYLCASSALGNTEAFFGQGTRLTVV.

The rearrangement joins TRBV30 to TRBJ2-4; D unclear. V was cut by 3 bases and J by 6 bases, with 12 bases left in between. The germline V gene encodes CDR1 GTSNPN and CDR2 SVGIG (reference sequence). There are 13 residues in the CDR3. The CDR3 reads CAWSQPTINIQYF. The CDR3 DNA reads as TGTGCCTGGAGCCAGCCCACTATAAACATTCAGTACTTC.

The J gene is TRBJ2-7, the V gene TRBV18, with D possibly being TRBD1 (6 bases). V lost 3 bases and J 2 bases, leaving 11 bases between the germline ends. CDR3 length: 14 amino acids. Germline V gene sequence: CDR1 KGHSH, CDR2 LQKENI. This CDR3 is CASSPRQGTYEQYV. The CDR3 bases are TGTGCCAGCTCACCGCGGCAGGGGACCTACGAGCAGTACGTC.

The chain uses TRBV6-2 or TRBV6-3 and TRBJ2-1, with a tentative D call TRBD2 (5 bases). Trimming left V 6 bases short and J 9 bases short, with 12 bases between. The CDR3 is made up of 12 amino acids. Germline CDR1 reads MNHEY; CDR2 reads SVGEGT. The CDR3 DNA reads TGTGCCAGCAGAACCCTAGAGGGTGAGCAGTTCTTC. Amino acid sequence: CASRTLEGEQFF.

The chain is built from TRBV6-5 and TRBJ1-6; D is undetermined. Germline V CDR1 and CDR2: MNHEY, SVGAGI. The length of the CDR3 is 13 residues. V lost 10 bases and J lost 7, with 14 bases in between. The CDR3 loop is CATYAVKNSPLHF. In DNA form, the CDR3 reads TGTGCCACGTACGCGGTAAAAAATTCACCCCTCCACTTT.

This clonotype was seen only a few times. The chain combines TRBV3-1 with TRBJ2-1, with TRBD1 matching over 8 bases. This CDR3 has 16 residues. Germline V CDR1 and CDR2: LGHDT, YNNKEL (reference sequence). Trimming took 4 bases from V and 7 from J; bases not matched to a gene: 12. CDR3 coding DNA: TGTGCCAGCAGCCGTGGACAGGGCTTATCGGGGAATGAGCAGTTCTTC. It translates to CASSRGQGLSGNEQFF.

This CDR3 reads CASSPPGNLAKNIQYF. CDR3 DNA: TGTGCCAGCAGCCCCCCCGGGAACTTAGCCAAAAACATTCAGTACTTC. The chain combines TRBV7-9 with TRBJ2-4; tentatively, D is TRBD2 (5 bases). The CDR3 covers 16 residues. The V gene's germline CDR1 is SEHNR and CDR2 FQNEAQ (reference sequence). V was shortened by 5 bases and J by 0 bases, with 14 bases between the two germline ends.

This chain links TRBV5-4 with TRBJ2-6; 7 bases match TRBD2. CDR3 length: 15 residues. The germline CDR1 and CDR2 sequences are SGHNT and YYREEE (reference sequence). Written as DNA, the CDR3 is TGTGCATATAGGGAGGGAGACTCTGGGGCCAACGTCCTGACTTTC. This translates into CAYREGDSGANVLTF. Looking up the rest from reference TRBV5-4 and TRBJ2-6 gives the full variable domain: ETGVTQSPTHLIKTRGQQVTLRCSSQSGHNTVSWYQQALGQGPQFIFQYYREEENGRGNFPPRFSGLQFPNYSSELNVNALELDDSALYLCAYREGDSGANVLTFGAGSRLTVL.

This clonotype was recorded a few times. This sequence joins TRBV2 and TRBJ1-5; possibly TRBD1 for D (5 bases). CDR3 length: 14 residues. The ends were cut back, 7 bases at V and 4 bases at J, with 14 bases in the middle. The V gene's germline CDR1 is SNHLY and CDR2 FYNNEI. The DNA for the CDR3 is TGTGCCAGCAACGAGTTCAGGGCGAATCAGCCCCAGCATTTT. This codes for CASNEFRANQPQHF. Full variable domain (rest looked up from reference TRBV2 and TRBJ1-5): EPEVTQTPSHQVTQMGQEVILRCVPISNHLYFYWYRQILGQKVEFLVSFYNNEISEKSEIFDDQFSVERPDGSNFTLKIRSTKLEDSAMYFCASNEFRANQPQHFGDGTRLSIL.

This clonotype has a single count. J is TRBJ2-3 and V is TRBV5-1, with 8 bases that match TRBD2. This CDR3 has 15 amino acids. V was pared by 4 bases and J by 2 bases, with 6 bases of the junction left unmatched. Germline CDR1 is SGHRS and CDR2 is YFSETQ. In nucleotides, the CDR3 is TGCGCCAGCAGCCCAGTAGCGGGGAACACAGATACGCAGTATTTT. Translation gives CASSPVAGNTDTQYF.

V usage is TRBV7-9 and J usage is TRBJ2-1; TRBD2 agrees at 8 bases. V shed 10 bases and J 0 bases; nucleotides not matched to a gene: 5. Germline CDR1 reads SEHNR; CDR2 reads FQNEAQ (reference sequence). The CDR3 runs to 14 residues. In DNA, the CDR3 is TGTGCCACGATAGCGGGGAACTCCTACAATGAGCAGTTCTTC. Amino acid sequence: CATIAGNSYNEQFF.

The chain employs TRBV6-2 or TRBV6-3 and TRBJ1-5; the D is unclear. Germline loops: CDR1 MNHEY, CDR2 SVGEGT. V was cut by 4 bases and J by 4 bases, with 11 bases left in between. The CDR3 loop spans 14 amino acids. The CDR3 sequence: CASSFSHPNQPQHF. The CDR3, as DNA: TGTGCCAGCAGTTTTTCACACCCGAATCAGCCCCAGCATTTT.

This rearrangement joins TRBV7-2 to TRBJ2-4; D is ambiguous. The germline V and J ends were trimmed by 4 bases and 7 bases, with 17 bases remaining between them. This CDR3 comprises 15 residues. CDR1 is SGHTA and CDR2 is FQGNSA in the germline V gene. CDR3 DNA: TGTGCCAGCAGCTCTGGACCTTTCGACGGGAACATTCAGTACTTC. Protein sequence: CASSSGPFDGNIQYF.

The genes are TRBV4-2 and TRBJ1-1; D uncertain. Trimming took off 0 bases at V and 5 bases at J, with 10 bases between the two ends. Germline values: CDR1 LGHNA, CDR2 YNFKEQ. The CDR3 covers 14 residues. CDR3 in amino acids: CASSQDWAGTEAFF. DNA of the CDR3: TGTGCCAGCAGCCAAGATTGGGCGGGGACTGAAGCTTTCTTT.

The rearrangement links TRBV5-1 to TRBJ1-5, with D perhaps TRBD1 (6 bases). Per the germline V gene, CDR1 is SGHRS and CDR2 is YFSETQ. V was trimmed by 4 bases and J by 7 bases, leaving 15 bases between them. The CDR3 length is 14 residues. The CDR3 DNA reads TGCGCCAGCAGCCTACAGGGAACAGGACAGCCCCAGCATTTT. It encodes CASSLQGTGQPQHF.

This clonotype has more than one count but fewer than ten. The chain has TRBV7-9 and TRBJ1-6, with D uncertain. The CDR3 is 14 residues long. The V end lost 1 base, the J end lost 6 bases, and 7 bases lay between the germline ends. Germline V CDR1 and CDR2: SEHNR, FQNEAQ (reference sequence). The CDR3 here is CASSLDGRNSPLHF. The DNA of the CDR3 is TGTGCCAGCAGCTTAGATGGCCGTAATTCACCCCTCCACTTT. The entire variable domain, with the rest obtained from reference TRBV7-9 and TRBJ1-6, is as follows: DTGVSQNPRHKITKRGQNVTFRCDPISEHNRLYWYRQTLGQGPEFLTYFQNEAQLEKSRLLSDRFSAERPKGSFSTLEIQRTEQGDSAMYLCASSLDGRNSPLHFGNGTRLTVT.